This T cell receptor beta chain was recovered during a study of glioma-infiltrating T cells. Study-level points and caveats: Above-expected tissue-blood divergence occurred in all gliomas, most in low-grade ones. Very few CDR3 sequences were shared between tissue and blood.

About this clonotype itself: What it binds is not known.

CDR1 is SGHNT and CDR2 is YENEEA in the germline V gene. This CDR3 has 16 amino acids. The junction had 11 bases not matched to a gene; V was cut back by 6 bases and J by 8 bases. The iRepertoire nested amplicon-rescue multiplex PCR amplified TCR alpha and beta CDR3s from RNA. Input was about 100-450 ng of tissue mRNA or PBMC total RNA. Via MiXCR, TCRdb re-called the multiplex PCR reads, giving one row per CDR3 protein. This sample has 170,000 or so distinct CDR3 sequences, with around 42% found just once. This clonotype originated in a human donor with low-grade glioma or glioblastoma, undergoing nonglioma brain surgery, or in good health (not recorded which). The chain combines TRBV11-3 with TRBJ1-6; 9 nucleotides match TRBD1. Material for sequencing was glioma tissue, nonneoplastic brain tissue, or PBMCs (not recorded which). The CDR3 DNA reads as TGTGCCAGCAGGTTACCGGGACAGGGATTGTATTCACCCCTCCACTTT. Its protein is CASRLPGQGLYSPLHF.